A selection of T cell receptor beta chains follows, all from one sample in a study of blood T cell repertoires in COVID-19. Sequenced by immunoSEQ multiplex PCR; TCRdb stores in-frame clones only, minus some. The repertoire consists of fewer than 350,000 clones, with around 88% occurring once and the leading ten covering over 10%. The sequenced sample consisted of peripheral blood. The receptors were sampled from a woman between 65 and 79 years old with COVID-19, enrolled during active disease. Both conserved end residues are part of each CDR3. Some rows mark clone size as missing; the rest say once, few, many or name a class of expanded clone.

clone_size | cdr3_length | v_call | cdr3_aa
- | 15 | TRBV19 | CASSATGGSTGELFF
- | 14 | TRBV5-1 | CASGTDRGDTEAFF
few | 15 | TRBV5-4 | CASSLAPDRVDGYTF
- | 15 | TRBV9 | CASSVGWQGRYEQYF
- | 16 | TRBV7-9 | CASSPSQGNKGNGYTF
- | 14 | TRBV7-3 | CASSFSGEGSPLHF
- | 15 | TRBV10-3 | CAISETQGGNQPQHF
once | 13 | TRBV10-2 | CASVEDGNTEAFF
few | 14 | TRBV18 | CASSPPSTGGGYTF
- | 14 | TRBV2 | CASSEVGLDYGYTF
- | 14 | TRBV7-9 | CASSLQQGQETQYF
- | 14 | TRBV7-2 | CASSSGTSTYEQYF
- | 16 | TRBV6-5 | CASSSSGTGFTGELFF
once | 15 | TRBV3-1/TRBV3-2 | CASSRGLAGFYEQYF
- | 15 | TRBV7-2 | CASSTTGGKNTEAFF
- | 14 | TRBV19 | CASQGLSSNSPLHF
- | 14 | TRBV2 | CATQQGTENTEAFF